The 32 T cell receptor beta chains below come from one sample, sequenced in a study of PD-1 and CTLA-4 blockade in melanoma. TCRdb's table, derived via immunoSEQ multiplex PCR, lists solely in-frame clones and lacks some. The sample yields 15,000 to 20,000 clones, over 65% seen once. The sequencing used CD8+ T cells from peripheral blood, collected before anti-PD-1 treatment. The origin of the receptors is a human donor with melanoma.

The V gene is TRBV29-1, the J gene TRBJ2-1; no firm D call. Germline CDR1 reads SQVTM; CDR2 reads ANQGSEA. V was cut by 1 base and J by 0 bases, with 10 bases left in between. The CDR3 contains 15 residues. CDR3 sequence reads: CSVEGARPSYNEQFF. The CDR3 DNA sequence: TGCAGCGTTGAAGGGGCTAGACCCTCCTACAATGAGCAGTTCTTC.

The CDR3, as DNA: TGTGCCAGCAGCTTCGACAGGGGGCACGAGCAGTACTTC. As protein: CASSFDRGHEQYF. The chain is built from TRBV7-6 and TRBJ2-7, with 10 bases that match TRBD1. The CDR3 consists of 13 residues. The germline gives CDR1 SGHVS, CDR2 FNYEAQ. With 3 bases clipped from V and 5 bases from J, the junction kept 1 base outside the gene matches.

V and J are TRBV6-1 and TRBJ2-2, with D hard to call. The CDR3 is 15 residues long. CDR1 is MNHNS and CDR2 is SASEGT in the germline V gene. Trimming took 3 bases from V and 4 from J, leaving 12 bases between them. Here the CDR3 reads CASSEGSTGTGELFF. CDR3 coding DNA: TGTGCCAGCAGTGAGGGCAGCACGGGCACCGGGGAGCTGTTTTTT.

There are a few counts of this clone. This chain uses TRBV7-2 with TRBJ2-7; TRBD2 aligns across 12 bases. V was clipped by 4 bases and J by 3 bases; unmatched bases: 4. The CDR3 covers 15 residues. Per the germline V gene, CDR1 is SGHTA and CDR2 is FQGNSA. CDR3 in amino acids: CASSSGTSGFYEQYF. CDR3 bases: TGTGCCAGCAGCTCCGGGACTAGCGGGTTCTACGAGCAGTACTTC.

The chain employs TRBV19 and TRBJ1-6; no definite D call. Germline V gene data show CDR1 as LNHDA and CDR2 as SQIVND (reference sequence). Trimming took 2 bases from V and 5 from J, leaving 4 bases between them. The CDR3 is 13 residues long. CDR3 protein: CASSIFDNSPLHF. The CDR3, as DNA: TGTGCCAGTAGTATATTTGATAATTCACCCCTCCACTTT.

The chain couples TRBV7-9 to TRBJ2-3; 9 bases are a match to TRBD2. The CDR3 consists of 17 residues. V lost 5 bases, J lost 5 bases, and 14 bases stayed unmatched. CDR1 SEHNR and CDR2 FQNEAQ come from the germline V gene (reference sequence). The CDR3 DNA reads as TGTGCCAGCAGCCGCCCGGTGGGCGGGAGGGCCGGAGATACGCAGTATTTT. Its translation: CASSRPVGGRAGDTQYF.

This chain connects TRBV27 to TRBJ1-1; TRBD1 might be the D (5 bases). The CDR3 totals 16 residues. Germline V gives CDR1 MNHEY, CDR2 SMNVEV (reference sequence). V gave up 4 bases and J gave up 0 bases, with 15 bases separating them. CDR3 bases: TGTGCCAGCAGTTCCCCTTCGGACACAATGAACACTGAAGCTTTCTTT. Encoded protein: CASSSPSDTMNTEAFF.

V usage is TRBV4-1 and J usage is TRBJ1-5; D is unresolved. Germline CDR1 is MGHRA and CDR2 is YSYEKL. Deletions cut 0 bases from V and 4 bases from J, with 10 bases between. The CDR3 loop spans 15 amino acids. CDR3 protein: CASSQDRHVNQPQHF. The CDR3 DNA is TGCGCCAGCAGCCAAGATCGCCACGTAAATCAGCCCCAGCATTTT.

The V gene is TRBV2, the J gene TRBJ2-7; 7 bases align to TRBD1. The J segment lost 0 bases and the V segment lost 4 bases, leaving 6 bases of the junction unmatched. The CDR3 runs to 15 residues. Germline CDR1 and CDR2: SNHLY and FYNNEI. CDR3 bases: TGTGCCAGCAGTGGCACGGACAGGAGCTCCTACGAGCAGTACTTC. This sequence encodes CASSGTDRSSYEQYF.

The V gene is TRBV7-9, the J gene TRBJ2-1, with D perhaps TRBD2 (6 bases). Per the germline V gene, CDR1 is SEHNR and CDR2 is FQNEAQ (reference sequence). CDR3 length equals 13 residues. V lost 2 bases and J 7 bases, leaving 9 bases between the germline ends. CDR3 coding DNA: TGTGCCAGCAGCTTATCCGGGAGTAATGAGCAGTTCTTC. Residues: CASSLSGSNEQFF.

The gene calls are TRBV12-5 and TRBJ2-3; 9 bases line up with TRBD1. There are 16 residues in the CDR3. V dropped 1 base and J dropped 2; count of bases not matched to a gene: 4. Per germline, CDR1 LGHNT and CDR2 FRNRAP. The CDR3 loop is CASGLEGTGHTDTQYF. The DNA of the CDR3 is TGTGCTAGTGGTTTGGAGGGGACAGGGCACACAGATACGCAGTATTTT.

The chain recombines TRBV11-3 with TRBJ2-1; TRBD2 matches at 10 bases. The length of the CDR3 is 15 residues. Germline values: CDR1 SGHNT, CDR2 YENEEA. V lost 5 bases to trimming and J lost 7 bases; unmatched junction nucleotides: 8. CDR3 in amino acids: CASSPPSGSLNEQFF. CDR3 nucleotides: TGTGCCAGCAGCCCCCCTAGCGGGAGCTTGAATGAGCAGTTCTTC.

Details on this clone: Distinct nucleotide sequences in the sample also encode this CDR3. The chain uses TRBV27 and TRBJ2-7; 8 bases are shared with TRBD2. V trimming: 2 bases; J trimming: 0 bases; junction bases outside the gene matches: 3. The CDR3 runs to 15 residues. Germline V gene data show CDR1 as MNHEY and CDR2 as SMNVEV (reference sequence). The CDR3 DNA reads TGTGCCAGCAGTTTACTAGCGGGTAGCTCCTACGAGCAGTACTTC. Translating gives CASSLLAGSSYEQYF.

V gene TRBV19 combines with J gene TRBJ2-7; either TRBD1 or TRBD2 may supply D (5 bases each). Trimming shortened V by 0 bases and J by 7 bases, and 13 bases separated the two germline ends. Germline V gene lookup returns CDR1 LNHDA and CDR2 SQIVND (reference sequence). This CDR3 is built from 14 residues. The CDR3 sequence: CASSIDEGTREQYF. The CDR3 DNA follows: TGTGCCAGTAGTATAGATGAGGGGACGCGGGAGCAGTACTTC.

The genes are TRBV27 and TRBJ2-7, with TRBD1 identical over 7 bases. Germline V gives CDR1 MNHEY, CDR2 SMNVEV (reference sequence). The CDR3 is made up of 15 amino acids. J lost 2 bases, V lost 0 bases, and 4 bases had no gene match. For the CDR3, the DNA is TGTGCCAGCAGTTTATCGACAGGGTCGGCCTACGAGCAGTACTTC. It specifies CASSLSTGSAYEQYF.

This chain links TRBV27 with TRBJ1-5; D not certain. The CDR3 spans 15 residues. Germline V CDR1 and CDR2: MNHEY, SMNVEV (reference sequence). The V end was cut by 5 bases, the J end by 2 bases, with 13 bases between. In DNA, the CDR3 is TGTGCCAGCAGTCCACACGGGTCGGGCAATCAGCCCCAGCATTTT. This gives the protein CASSPHGSGNQPQHF.

The chain has TRBV5-1 and TRBJ2-1; D not resolved. Per the germline V gene, CDR1 is SGHRS and CDR2 is YFSETQ. The CDR3 is 15 residues long. Between the trimmed V and J ends, which lost 0 bases and 0 bases, there was a span of 7 bases. CDR3 nucleotide sequence: TGCGCCAGCAGCTTGGTGGGTAGCTCCTACAATGAGCAGTTCTTC. Translating gives CASSLVGSSYNEQFF.

This clone ranks as medium-sized (0.01 to 0.1%). V is TRBV7-9 and J is TRBJ1-1; tentatively, D is TRBD1 (6 bases). This CDR3 has 13 residues. V lost 6 bases and J lost 0, with 8 bases in between. Germline V gives CDR1 SEHNR, CDR2 FQNEAQ (reference sequence). The CDR3: CASRGDMNTEAFF. The DNA of the CDR3 is TGTGCCAGCAGAGGGGACATGAACACTGAAGCTTTCTTT.

Only a few counts were recorded for this clone. The chain links TRBV29-1 to TRBJ2-5; D is unresolved. Germline loops: CDR1 SQVTM, CDR2 ANQGSEA. This CDR3 has 17 amino acids. Trimming took 1 base from V and 3 from J, leaving 21 bases between them. In DNA, the CDR3 is TGCAGCGTTGAAGGGTATCTTGGTGCGAAAGAGGAAGAGACCCAGTACTTC. Its protein product is CSVEGYLGAKEEETQYF.

The chain links TRBV7-8 to TRBJ1-1; no firm D call. V was pared by 5 bases and J by 2 bases, with 18 bases between. This CDR3 contains 16 residues. Looked up from germline, CDR1 is SGHVS and CDR2 is FQNEAQ. The CDR3: CASSLLDLRRNTEAFF. CDR3 coding DNA: TGTGCCAGCAGCCTTTTGGACCTTAGACGAAACACTGAAGCTTTCTTT.

V gene TRBV6-2 or TRBV6-3 combines with J gene TRBJ2-4; TRBD2 agrees at 7 bases. Germline trimming cut 0 bases from V and 4 bases from J; bases unmatched to any gene: 6. The CDR3 covers 16 residues. Germline-derived CDR1 and CDR2 are MNHEY and SVGEGT. The DNA of the CDR3 is TGTGCCAGCAGTTACTCGAAATGGACTAGGAAAAACATTCAGTACTTC. It encodes CASSYSKWTRKNIQYF.

The V and J genes are TRBV6-5 and TRBJ1-1; tentatively, D is TRBD1 (5 bases). The length of the CDR3 is 14 residues. From germline, CDR1 is MNHEY and CDR2 SVGAGI. With 5 bases removed from V and 2 bases from J, the gap between germline ends came to 12 bases. CDR3 bases: TGTGCCAGCAGTCAATCGGGGACTAACACTGAAGCTTTCTTT. It translates to CASSQSGTNTEAFF.

This chain uses TRBV5-1 with TRBJ2-7, with 8 nucleotides matching TRBD1. Germline CDR1 and CDR2: SGHRS and YFSETQ. This CDR3 is built from 14 residues. With V trimmed by 4 bases and J by 2 bases, 5 bases remained unmatched. The CDR3 loop is CASSGGQGPYEQYF. DNA of the CDR3: TGCGCCAGCAGCGGTGGACAGGGCCCCTACGAGCAGTACTTC.

This sequence joins TRBV9 and TRBJ2-7, with 8 positions matching TRBD1. The V segment lost 3 bases and the J segment 3 bases; nucleotides outside the gene matches: 5. Per germline, CDR1 SGDLS and CDR2 YYNGEE. This CDR3 is 14 amino acids long. The CDR3 DNA follows: TGTGCCAGCAGCGAACGGGACAGGTTCTACGAGCAGTACTTC. Protein product: CASSERDRFYEQYF.

This clone was seen only a few times. The rearrangement links TRBV7-6 to TRBJ2-2, with D tentatively TRBD1 (5 bases). The V end was cut by 1 base, the J end by 7 bases, with 13 bases between. The CDR3 runs to 15 residues. Germline values: CDR1 SGHVS, CDR2 FNYEAQ. Here the CDR3 DNA reads TGTGCCAGCAGCTTAGGCCAGGGTCAGGGCGGGGAGCTGTTTTTT. It yields the protein CASSLGQGQGGELFF.

This clone was seen a handful of times. Here the CDR3 DNA reads TGTGCCAGCAGCTTAGCCCAGGACTGGCAAGAGACCCAGTACTTC. Amino acid sequence: CASSLAQDWQETQYF. The V call is TRBV7-9, the J call TRBJ2-5; D possibly corresponds to TRBD2 (5 bases). CDR1 SEHNR and CDR2 FQNEAQ come from the germline V gene (reference sequence). The CDR3 loop spans 15 amino acids. The V end was cut by 0 bases, the J end by 2 bases, with 10 bases between.

Written as DNA, the CDR3 is TGTGCCAGCAGCTTTTTTATGAACACCGGGGAGCTGTTTTTT. Protein: CASSFFMNTGELFF. The chain couples TRBV7-2 to TRBJ2-2; no reliable D call. V was trimmed by 3 bases and J by 1 base, leaving 6 bases between them. Germline V lookup: CDR1 SGHTA, CDR2 FQGNSA. This CDR3 is built from 14 residues.

The chain is built from TRBV2 and TRBJ1-1; D remains unclear. Trimming stripped 2 bases from V and 4 bases from J, with 11 bases between. The CDR3 is 14 residues long. The germline V gene has CDR1 SNHLY and CDR2 FYNNEI. CDR3 nucleotides: TGTGCCAGCAGTGAACCCCGAAGGGCCACTGAAGCTTTCTTT. This sequence encodes CASSEPRRATEAFF.

The rearrangement joins TRBV27 to TRBJ1-2, with D hard to call. V lost 6 bases and J 8 bases, leaving 19 bases between the germline ends. This CDR3 has 14 amino acids. Germline V CDR1 and CDR2: MNHEY, SMNVEV (reference sequence). CDR3 amino acids: CASSPKLGSLGYTF. The CDR3 DNA reads TGTGCCAGCAGCCCCAAACTCGGATCTTTGGGCTACACCTTC.

V and J are TRBV9 and TRBJ1-2; D gene ambiguous. The ends were cut back, 1 base at V and 8 bases at J, with 9 bases in the middle. The CDR3 runs 12 residues. CDR1 is SGDLS and CDR2 is YYNGEE in the germline V gene. The DNA of the CDR3 is TGTGCCAGCAGCGTATTAACCTACGGCTACACCTTC. It codes for CASSVLTYGYTF.

The chain carries TRBV7-9 and TRBJ2-5, with a weak D call TRBD1 (5 bases). CDR3 length equals 14 residues. Between the trimmed V and J ends, which lost 4 bases and 5 bases, there was a span of 14 bases. Germline CDR1 is SEHNR and CDR2 is FQNEAQ (reference sequence). The CDR3 DNA reads as TGTGCCAGCAGCTCGCGACAGACGGAGGAGACCCAGTACTTC. Encoded protein: CASSSRQTEETQYF.

The CDR3 region has the DNA TGCAGCGTTGTTAGCGAGGGTTCTAGAGGCTACACCTTC. Encoded protein: CSVVSEGSRGYTF. The chain recombines TRBV29-1 with TRBJ1-2; D is uncertain. Trimming removed 4 bases from V and 8 bases from J, with 17 bases in between. The CDR3 runs to 13 residues. The germline V gene encodes CDR1 SQVTM and CDR2 ANQGSEA.